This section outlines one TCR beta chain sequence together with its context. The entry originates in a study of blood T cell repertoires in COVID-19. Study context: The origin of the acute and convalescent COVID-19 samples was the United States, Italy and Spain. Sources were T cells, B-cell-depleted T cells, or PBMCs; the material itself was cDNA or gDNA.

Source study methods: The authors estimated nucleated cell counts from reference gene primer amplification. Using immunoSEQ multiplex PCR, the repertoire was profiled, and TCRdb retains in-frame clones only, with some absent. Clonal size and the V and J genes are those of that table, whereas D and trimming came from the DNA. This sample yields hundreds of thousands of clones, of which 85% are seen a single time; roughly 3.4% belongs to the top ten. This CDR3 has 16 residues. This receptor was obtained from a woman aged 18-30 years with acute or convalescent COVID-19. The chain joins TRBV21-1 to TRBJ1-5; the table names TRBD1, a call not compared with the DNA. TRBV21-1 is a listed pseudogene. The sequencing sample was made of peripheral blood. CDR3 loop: CASKHQSLQHNQPQHF. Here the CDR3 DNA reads TGTGCCAGCAAGCACCAATCGTTACAGCATAATCAGCCCCAGCATTTT.